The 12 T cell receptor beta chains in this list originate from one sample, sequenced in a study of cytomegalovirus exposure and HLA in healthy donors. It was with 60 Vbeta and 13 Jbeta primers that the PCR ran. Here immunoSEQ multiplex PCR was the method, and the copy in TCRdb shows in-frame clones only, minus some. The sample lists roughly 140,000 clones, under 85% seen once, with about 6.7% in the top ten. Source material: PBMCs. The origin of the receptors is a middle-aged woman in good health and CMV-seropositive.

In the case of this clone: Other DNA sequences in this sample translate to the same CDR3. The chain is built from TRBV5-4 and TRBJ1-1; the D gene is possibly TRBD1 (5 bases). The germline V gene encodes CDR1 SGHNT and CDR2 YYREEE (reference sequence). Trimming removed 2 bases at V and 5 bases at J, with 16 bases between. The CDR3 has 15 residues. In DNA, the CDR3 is TGTGCCAGCAGCTTCGAACCCACAGGTCTTACTGAAGCTTTCTTT. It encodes CASSFEPTGLTEAFF.

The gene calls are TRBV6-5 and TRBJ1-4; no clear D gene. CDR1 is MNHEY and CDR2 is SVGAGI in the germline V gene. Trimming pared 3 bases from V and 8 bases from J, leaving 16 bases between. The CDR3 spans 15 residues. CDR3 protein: CASSYSRDPYEKLFF. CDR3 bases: TGTGCCAGCAGTTATAGCCGCGATCCTTACGAAAAACTGTTTTTT.

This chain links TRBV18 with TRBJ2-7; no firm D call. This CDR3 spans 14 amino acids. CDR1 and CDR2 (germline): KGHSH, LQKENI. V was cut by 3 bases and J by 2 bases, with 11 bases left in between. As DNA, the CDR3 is TGTGCCAGCTCACCTACAAGTATGCCCTACGAGCAGTACTTC. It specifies CASSPTSMPYEQYF.

The CDR3 is CASRAPTSEQYF. For the CDR3, the DNA is TGTGCCAGCAGGGCTCCCACATCCGAGCAGTACTTC. The rearrangement uses TRBV27 and TRBJ2-7; D unresolved. Trimming took 6 bases from V and 6 from J, leaving 12 bases between them. Germline V CDR1 and CDR2: MNHEY, SMNVEV (reference sequence). The CDR3 contains 12 residues.

The CDR3 region is CASTKGGTGAKNIQYF. CDR3 nucleotide sequence: TGTGCCAGCACCAAGGGGGGGACGGGAGCCAAAAACATTCAGTACTTC. V and J are TRBV2 and TRBJ2-4, with D perhaps matching TRBD2 (7 bases). Germline loops: CDR1 SNHLY, CDR2 FYNNEI. V was shortened by 7 bases and J by 0 bases, with 16 bases between the two germline ends. The CDR3 contains 16 residues. Combining the CDR3 with reference TRBV2 and TRBJ2-4 gives the whole variable domain EPEVTQTPSHQVTQMGQEVILRCVPISNHLYFYWYRQILGQKVEFLVSFYNNEISEKSEIFDDQFSVERPDGSNFTLKIRSTKLEDSAMYFCASTKGGTGAKNIQYFGAGTRLSVL.

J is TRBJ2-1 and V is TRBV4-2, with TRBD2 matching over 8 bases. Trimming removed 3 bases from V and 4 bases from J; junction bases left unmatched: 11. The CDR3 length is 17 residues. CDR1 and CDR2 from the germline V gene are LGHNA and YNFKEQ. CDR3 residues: CASSQETSGHLYNEQFF. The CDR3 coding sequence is TGTGCCAGCAGCCAGGAAACTAGCGGCCACCTATACAATGAGCAGTTCTTC.

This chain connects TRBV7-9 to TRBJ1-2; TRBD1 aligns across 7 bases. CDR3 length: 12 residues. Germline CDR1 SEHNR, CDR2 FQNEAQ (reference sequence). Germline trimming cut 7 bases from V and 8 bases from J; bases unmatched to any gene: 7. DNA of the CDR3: TGTGCCAGCACCACAACAGGGGTCGGCTACACCTTC. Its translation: CASTTTGVGYTF.

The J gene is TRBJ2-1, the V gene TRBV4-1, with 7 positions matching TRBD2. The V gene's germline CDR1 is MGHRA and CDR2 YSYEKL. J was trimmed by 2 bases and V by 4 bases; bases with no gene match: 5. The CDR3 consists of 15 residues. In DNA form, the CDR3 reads TGCGCCAGCAGCCTACGGGGGGAAGCCTACAATGAGCAGTTCTTC. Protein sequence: CASSLRGEAYNEQFF.

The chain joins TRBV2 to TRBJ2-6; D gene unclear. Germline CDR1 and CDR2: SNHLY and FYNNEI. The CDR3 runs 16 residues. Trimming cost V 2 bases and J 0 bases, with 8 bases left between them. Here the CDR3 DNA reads TGTGCCAGCAGTGAAACAGCTCTCTCTGGGGCCAACGTCCTGACTTTC. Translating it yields CASSETALSGANVLTF. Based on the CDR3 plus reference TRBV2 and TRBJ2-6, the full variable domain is EPEVTQTPSHQVTQMGQEVILRCVPISNHLYFYWYRQILGQKVEFLVSFYNNEISEKSEIFDDQFSVERPDGSNFTLKIRSTKLEDSAMYFCASSETALSGANVLTFGAGSRLTVL.

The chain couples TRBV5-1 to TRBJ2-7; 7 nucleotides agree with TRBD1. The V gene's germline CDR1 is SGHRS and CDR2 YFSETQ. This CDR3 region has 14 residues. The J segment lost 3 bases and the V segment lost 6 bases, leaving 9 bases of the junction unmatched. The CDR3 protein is CASNPGQAVYEQYF. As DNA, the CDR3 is TGCGCCAGCAACCCAGGACAGGCAGTCTACGAGCAGTACTTC.

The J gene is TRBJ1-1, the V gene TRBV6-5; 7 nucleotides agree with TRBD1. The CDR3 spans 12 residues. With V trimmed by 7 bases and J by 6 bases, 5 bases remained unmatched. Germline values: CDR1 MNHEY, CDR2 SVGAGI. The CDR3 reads CASTQGGAEAFF. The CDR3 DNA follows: TGTGCCAGCACCCAGGGGGGCGCTGAAGCTTTCTTT.

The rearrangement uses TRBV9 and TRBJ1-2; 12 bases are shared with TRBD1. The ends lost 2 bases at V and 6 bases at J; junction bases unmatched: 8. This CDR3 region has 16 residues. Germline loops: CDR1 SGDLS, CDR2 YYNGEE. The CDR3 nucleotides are TGTGCCAGCAGCGTGTATGGGGACAGGGGGCTCGATGGCTACACCTTC. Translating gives CASSVYGDRGLDGYTF.